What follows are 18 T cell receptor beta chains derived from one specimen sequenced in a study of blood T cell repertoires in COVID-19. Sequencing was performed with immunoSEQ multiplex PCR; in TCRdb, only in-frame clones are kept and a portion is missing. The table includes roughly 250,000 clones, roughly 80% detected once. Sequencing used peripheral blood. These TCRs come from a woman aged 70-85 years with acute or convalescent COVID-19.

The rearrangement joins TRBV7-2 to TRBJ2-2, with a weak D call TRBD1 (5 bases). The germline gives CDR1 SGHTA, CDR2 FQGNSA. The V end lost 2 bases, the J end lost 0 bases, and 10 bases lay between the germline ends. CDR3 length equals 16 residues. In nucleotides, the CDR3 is TGTGCCAGCAGCTTATTCACAGGAGCGAACACCGGGGAGCTGTTTTTT. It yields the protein CASSLFTGANTGELFF.

CDR3 region: CASSYSDLSNQPQHF. As DNA, the CDR3 is TGTGCCAGCAGCTACAGTGACCTTAGCAATCAGCCCCAGCATTTT. The chain carries TRBV7-9 and TRBJ1-5; no clear D. Per germline, CDR1 SEHNR and CDR2 FQNEAQ (reference sequence). This CDR3 is built from 15 residues. With 4 bases removed from V and 0 bases from J, the gap between germline ends came to 10 bases.

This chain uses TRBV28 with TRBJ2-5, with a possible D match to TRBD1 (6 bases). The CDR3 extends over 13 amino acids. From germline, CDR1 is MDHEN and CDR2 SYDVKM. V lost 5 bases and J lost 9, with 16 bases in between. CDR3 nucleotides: TGTGCCAGCAGTGCGACAGGAAGGGTGGCCCAGTACTTC. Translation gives CASSATGRVAQYF.

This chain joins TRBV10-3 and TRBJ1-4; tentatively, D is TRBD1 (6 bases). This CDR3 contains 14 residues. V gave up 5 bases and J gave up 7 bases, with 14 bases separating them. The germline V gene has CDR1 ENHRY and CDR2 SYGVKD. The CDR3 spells CAISLTGFGEKLFF. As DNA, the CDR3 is TGTGCCATCAGTCTGACAGGCTTTGGTGAAAAACTGTTTTTT.

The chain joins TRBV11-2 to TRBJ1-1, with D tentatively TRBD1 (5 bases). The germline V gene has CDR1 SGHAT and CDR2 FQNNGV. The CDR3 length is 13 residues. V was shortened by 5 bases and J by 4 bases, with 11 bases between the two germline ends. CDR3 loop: CASSPVRATEAFF. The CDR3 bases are TGTGCCAGCAGCCCGGTCAGGGCCACTGAAGCTTTCTTT.

CDR3 sequence reads: CASSQDLGPQPQHF. In DNA form, the CDR3 reads TGCGCCAGCAGCCAAGATTTGGGGCCTCAGCCCCAGCATTTT. The V gene is TRBV4-3, the J gene TRBJ1-5; a weak D match, TRBD1 (5 bases). In germline, CDR1 is LGHNA, CDR2 YSLEER. The CDR3 has 14 amino acids. V gave up 0 bases and J gave up 6 bases, with 9 bases separating them.

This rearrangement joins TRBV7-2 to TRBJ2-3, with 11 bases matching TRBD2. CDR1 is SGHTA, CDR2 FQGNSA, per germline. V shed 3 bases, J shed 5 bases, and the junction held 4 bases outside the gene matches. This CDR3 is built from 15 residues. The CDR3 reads CASSFSGGAIDTQYF. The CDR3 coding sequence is TGTGCCAGCAGCTTTAGCGGGGGGGCCATAGATACGCAGTATTTT.

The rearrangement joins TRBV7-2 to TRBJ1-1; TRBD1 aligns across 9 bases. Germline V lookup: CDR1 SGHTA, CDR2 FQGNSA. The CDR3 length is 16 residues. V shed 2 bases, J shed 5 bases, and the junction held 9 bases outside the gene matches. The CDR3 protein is CASSLISGTGRTEAFF. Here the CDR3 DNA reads TGTGCCAGCAGCTTAATATCCGGGACAGGGCGGACTGAAGCTTTCTTT.

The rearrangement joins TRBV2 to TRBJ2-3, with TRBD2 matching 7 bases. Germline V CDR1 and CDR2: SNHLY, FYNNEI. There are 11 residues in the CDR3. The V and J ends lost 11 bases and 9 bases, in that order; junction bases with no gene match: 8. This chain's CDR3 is CAWGGDDTQYF. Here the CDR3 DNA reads TGTGCCTGGGGGGGTGATGACACGCAGTATTTT.

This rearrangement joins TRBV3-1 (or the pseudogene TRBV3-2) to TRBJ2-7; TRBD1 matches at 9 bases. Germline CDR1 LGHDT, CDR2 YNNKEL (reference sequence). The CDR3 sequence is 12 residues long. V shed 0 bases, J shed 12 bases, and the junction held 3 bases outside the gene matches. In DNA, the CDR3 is TGTGCCAGCAGCCAAGATATGGACAGGGGGTACTTC. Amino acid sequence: CASSQDMDRGYF.

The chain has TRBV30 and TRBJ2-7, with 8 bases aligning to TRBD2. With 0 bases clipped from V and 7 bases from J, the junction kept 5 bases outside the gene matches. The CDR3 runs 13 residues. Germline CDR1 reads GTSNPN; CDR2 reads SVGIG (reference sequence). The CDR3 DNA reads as TGTGCCTGGAGTGTGGAATTAGCGGGGGAGCAGTACTTC. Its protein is CAWSVELAGEQYF.

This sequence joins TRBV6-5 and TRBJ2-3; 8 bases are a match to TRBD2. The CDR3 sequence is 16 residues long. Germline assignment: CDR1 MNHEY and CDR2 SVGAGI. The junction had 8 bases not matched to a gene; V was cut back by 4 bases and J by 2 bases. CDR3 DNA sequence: TGTGCCAGCAGTTCTCGGACTAGCTTTTTCACAGATACGCAGTATTTT. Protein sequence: CASSSRTSFFTDTQYF.

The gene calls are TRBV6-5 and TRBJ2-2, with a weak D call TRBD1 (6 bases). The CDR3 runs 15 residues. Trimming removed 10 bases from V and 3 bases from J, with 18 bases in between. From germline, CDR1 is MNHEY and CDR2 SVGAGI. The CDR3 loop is CATFRGDTYTGELFF. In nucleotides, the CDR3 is TGTGCCACTTTTAGAGGGGACACTTACACCGGGGAGCTGTTTTTT.

Here the CDR3 DNA reads TGCGCCAGCAGCCAAGACTCCGGAGGGTCTAATGAAAAACTGTTTTTT. Translated: CASSQDSGGSNEKLFF. The genes are TRBV4-3 and TRBJ1-4; no clear D gene. This CDR3 comprises 16 residues. CDR1 is LGHNA and CDR2 is YSLEER in the germline V gene. V lost 0 bases to trimming and J lost 3 bases, with 11 bases between them.

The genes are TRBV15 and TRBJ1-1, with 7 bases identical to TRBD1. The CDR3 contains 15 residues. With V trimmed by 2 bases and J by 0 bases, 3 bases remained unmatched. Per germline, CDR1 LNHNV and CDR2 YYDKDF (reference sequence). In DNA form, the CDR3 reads TGTGCCACCAGCAGACCGGGACAGATGAACACTGAAGCTTTCTTT. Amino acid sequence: CATSRPGQMNTEAFF.

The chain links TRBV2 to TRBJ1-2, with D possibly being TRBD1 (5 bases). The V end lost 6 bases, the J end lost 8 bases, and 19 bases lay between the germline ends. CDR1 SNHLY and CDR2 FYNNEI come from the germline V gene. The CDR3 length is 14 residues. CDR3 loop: CASSAGPGRGGYTF. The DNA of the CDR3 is TGTGCCAGCAGCGCGGGACCGGGTCGGGGAGGCTACACCTTC.

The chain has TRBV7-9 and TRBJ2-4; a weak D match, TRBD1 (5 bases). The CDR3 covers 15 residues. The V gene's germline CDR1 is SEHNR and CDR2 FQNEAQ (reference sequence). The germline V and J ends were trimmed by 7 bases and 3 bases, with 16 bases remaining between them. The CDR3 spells CASTTRVSVKNIQYF. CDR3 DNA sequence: TGTGCCAGCACCACCAGGGTATCGGTCAAAAACATTCAGTACTTC. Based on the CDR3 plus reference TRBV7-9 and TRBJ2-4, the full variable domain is DTGVSQNPRHKITKRGQNVTFRCDPISEHNRLYWYRQTLGQGPEFLTYFQNEAQLEKSRLLSDRFSAERPKGSFSTLEIQRTEQGDSAMYLCASTTRVSVKNIQYFGAGTRLSVL.

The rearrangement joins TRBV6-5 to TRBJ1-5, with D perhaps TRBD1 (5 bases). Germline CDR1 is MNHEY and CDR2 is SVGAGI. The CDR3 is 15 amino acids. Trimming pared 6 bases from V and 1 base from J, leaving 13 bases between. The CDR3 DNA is TGTGCCAGCAGCGGCCTAGGACAAAGCAATCAGCCCCAGCATTTT. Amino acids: CASSGLGQSNQPQHF.